The 2 T cell receptor beta chains reported below all come from one sample, sequenced in a study of human CD8 memory T cell subsets. The TCR beta sequencing libraries came from UMI-labeled 5' RACE. TCRdb re-called the 5' RACE reads and gives one entry per CDR3 protein, without DNA. The sample has some 10,000 distinct CDR3 sequences; the top ten hold around 21%. Sequenced: CD8+ T cells from PBMCs. Receptors were obtained from a human donor in good health.

This clonotype is medium-sized by frequency. V and J are TRBV28 and TRBJ1-2. CDR3 length equals 12 residues. Germline CDR1 is MDHEN and CDR2 is SYDVKM. The CDR3 protein is CASGRVPYGYTF.

The chain employs TRBV27 and TRBJ1-2. This CDR3 spans 13 amino acids. Looked up from germline, CDR1 is MNHEY and CDR2 is SMNVEV (reference sequence). The CDR3: CASSLGGNYGYTF.